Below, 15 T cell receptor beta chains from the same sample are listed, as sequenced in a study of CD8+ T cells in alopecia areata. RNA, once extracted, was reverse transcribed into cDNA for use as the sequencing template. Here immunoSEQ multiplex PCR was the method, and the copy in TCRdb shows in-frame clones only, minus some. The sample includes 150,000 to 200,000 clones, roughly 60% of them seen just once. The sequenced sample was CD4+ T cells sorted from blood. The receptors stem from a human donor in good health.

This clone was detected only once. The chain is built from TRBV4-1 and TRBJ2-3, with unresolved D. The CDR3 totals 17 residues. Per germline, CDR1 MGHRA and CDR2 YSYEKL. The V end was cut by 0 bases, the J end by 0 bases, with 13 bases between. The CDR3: CASSQDLIGRSTDTQYF. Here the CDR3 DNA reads TGCGCCAGCAGCCAAGATCTTATTGGCAGGAGCACAGATACGCAGTATTTT.

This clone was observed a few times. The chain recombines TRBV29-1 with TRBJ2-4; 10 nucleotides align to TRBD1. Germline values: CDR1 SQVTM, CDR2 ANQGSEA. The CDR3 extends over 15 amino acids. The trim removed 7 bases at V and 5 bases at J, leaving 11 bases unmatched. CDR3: CSARRFGTGENIQYF. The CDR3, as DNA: TGCAGCGCCCGACGGTTCGGGACAGGGGAAAACATTCAGTACTTC.

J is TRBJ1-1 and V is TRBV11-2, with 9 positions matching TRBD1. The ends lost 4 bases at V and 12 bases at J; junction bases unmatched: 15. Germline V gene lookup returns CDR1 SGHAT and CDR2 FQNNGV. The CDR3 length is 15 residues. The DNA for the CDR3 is TGTGCCAGCAGCTCTCGCCCTAGGACAGGGGATTTTACTTTCTTT. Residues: CASSSRPRTGDFTFF.

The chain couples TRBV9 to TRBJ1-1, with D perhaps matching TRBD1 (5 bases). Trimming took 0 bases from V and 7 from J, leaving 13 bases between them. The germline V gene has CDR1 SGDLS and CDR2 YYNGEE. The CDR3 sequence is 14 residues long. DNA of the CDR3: TGTGCCAGCAGCGTAGTGGGGGAAAGGGGTGAAGCTTTCTTT. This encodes CASSVVGERGEAFF. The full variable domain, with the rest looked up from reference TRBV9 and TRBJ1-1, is DSGVTQTPKHLITATGQRVTLRCSPRSGDLSVYWYQQSLDQGLQFLIQYYNGEERAKGNILERFSAQQFPDLHSELNLSSLELGDSALYFCASSVVGERGEAFFGQGTRLTVV.

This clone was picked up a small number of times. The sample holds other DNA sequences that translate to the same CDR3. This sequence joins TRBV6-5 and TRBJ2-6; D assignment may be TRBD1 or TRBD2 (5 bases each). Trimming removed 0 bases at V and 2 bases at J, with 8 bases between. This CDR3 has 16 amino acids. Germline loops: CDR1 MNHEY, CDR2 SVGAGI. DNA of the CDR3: TGTGCCAGCAGTTACTCGTTGGGGGCTGGGGCCAACGTCCTGACTTTC. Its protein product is CASSYSLGAGANVLTF.

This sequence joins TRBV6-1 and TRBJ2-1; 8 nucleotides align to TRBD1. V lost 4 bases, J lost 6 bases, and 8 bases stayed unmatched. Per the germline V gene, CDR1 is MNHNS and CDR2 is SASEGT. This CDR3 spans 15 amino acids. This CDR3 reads CASSVTSDRANEQFF. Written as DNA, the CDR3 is TGTGCCAGCAGTGTGACGTCGGACAGGGCCAATGAGCAGTTCTTC.

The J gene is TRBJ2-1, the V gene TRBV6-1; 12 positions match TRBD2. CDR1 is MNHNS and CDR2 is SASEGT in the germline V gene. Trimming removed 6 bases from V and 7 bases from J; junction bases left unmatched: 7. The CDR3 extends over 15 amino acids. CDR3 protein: CASRLLAGGRNEQFF. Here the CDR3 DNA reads TGTGCCAGCAGGTTACTAGCGGGAGGACGGAATGAGCAGTTCTTC.

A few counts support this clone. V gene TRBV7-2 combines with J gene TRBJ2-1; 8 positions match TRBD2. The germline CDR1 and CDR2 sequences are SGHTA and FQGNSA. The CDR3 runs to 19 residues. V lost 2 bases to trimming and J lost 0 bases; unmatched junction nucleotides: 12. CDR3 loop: CASSLFGAGAGGSYNEQFF. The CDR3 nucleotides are TGTGCCAGCAGCTTATTCGGGGCAGGCGCGGGAGGCTCCTACAATGAGCAGTTCTTC. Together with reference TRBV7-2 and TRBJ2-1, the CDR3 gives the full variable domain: GAGVSQSPSNKVTEKGKDVELRCDPISGHTALYWYRQSLGQGLEFLIYFQGNSAPDKSGLPSDRFSAERTGGSVSTLTIQRTQQEDSAVYLCASSLFGAGAGGSYNEQFFGPGTRLTVL.

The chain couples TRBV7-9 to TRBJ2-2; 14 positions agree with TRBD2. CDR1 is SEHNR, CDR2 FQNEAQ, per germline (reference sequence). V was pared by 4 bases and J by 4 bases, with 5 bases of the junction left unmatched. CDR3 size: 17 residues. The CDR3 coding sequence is TGTGCCAGCAGCTCCTACGGACTAGCGGGAGGCACCGGGGAGCTGTTTTTT. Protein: CASSSYGLAGGTGELFF. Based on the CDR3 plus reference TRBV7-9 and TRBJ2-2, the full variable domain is DTGVSQNPRHKITKRGQNVTFRCDPISEHNRLYWYRQTLGQGPEFLTYFQNEAQLEKSRLLSDRFSAERPKGSFSTLEIQRTEQGDSAMYLCASSSYGLAGGTGELFFGEGSRLTVL.

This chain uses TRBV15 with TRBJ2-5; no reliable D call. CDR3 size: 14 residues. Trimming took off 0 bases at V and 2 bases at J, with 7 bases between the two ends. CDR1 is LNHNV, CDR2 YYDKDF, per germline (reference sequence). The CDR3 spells CATSRDASQETQYF. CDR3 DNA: TGTGCCACCAGCAGAGATGCGAGTCAAGAGACCCAGTACTTC.

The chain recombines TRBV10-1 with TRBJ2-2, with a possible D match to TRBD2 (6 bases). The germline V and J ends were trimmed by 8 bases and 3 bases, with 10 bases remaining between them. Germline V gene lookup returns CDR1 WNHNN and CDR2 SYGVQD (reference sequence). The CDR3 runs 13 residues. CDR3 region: CASGGPDTGELFF. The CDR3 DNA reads TGCGCCAGCGGAGGGCCGGACACCGGGGAGCTGTTTTTT.

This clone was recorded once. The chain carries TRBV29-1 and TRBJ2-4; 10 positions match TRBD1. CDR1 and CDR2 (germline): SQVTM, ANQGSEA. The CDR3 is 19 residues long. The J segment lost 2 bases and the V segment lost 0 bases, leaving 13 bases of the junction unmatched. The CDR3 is CSVEDRLFGDRGPKNIQYF. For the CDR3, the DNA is TGCAGCGTTGAAGATCGTCTTTTCGGGGACAGGGGCCCCAAAAACATTCAGTACTTC. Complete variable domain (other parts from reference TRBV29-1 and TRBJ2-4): SAVISQKPSRDICQRGTSLTIQCQVDSQVTMMFWYRQQPGQSLTLIATANQGSEATYESGFVIDKFPISRPNLTFSTLTVSNMSPEDSSIYLCSVEDRLFGDRGPKNIQYFGAGTRLSVL.

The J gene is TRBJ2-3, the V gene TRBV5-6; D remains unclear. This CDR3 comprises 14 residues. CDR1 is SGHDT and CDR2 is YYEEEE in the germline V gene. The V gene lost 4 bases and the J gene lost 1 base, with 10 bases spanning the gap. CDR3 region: CASSTGWGTDTQYF. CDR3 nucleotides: TGTGCCAGCAGCACCGGATGGGGCACAGATACGCAGTATTTT. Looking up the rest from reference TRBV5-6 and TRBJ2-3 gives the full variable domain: DAGVTQSPTHLIKTRGQQVTLRCSPKSGHDTVSWYQQALGQGPQFIFQYYEEEERQRGNFPDRFSGHQFPNYSSELNVNALLLGDSALYLCASSTGWGTDTQYFGPGTRLTVL.

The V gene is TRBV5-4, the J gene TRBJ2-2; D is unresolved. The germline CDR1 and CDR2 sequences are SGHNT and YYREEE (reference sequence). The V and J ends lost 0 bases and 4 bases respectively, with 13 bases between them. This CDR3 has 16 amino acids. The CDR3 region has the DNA TGTGCCAGCAGCTTGGGAACAACTCGCCCCACCGGGGAGCTGTTTTTT. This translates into CASSLGTTRPTGELFF.

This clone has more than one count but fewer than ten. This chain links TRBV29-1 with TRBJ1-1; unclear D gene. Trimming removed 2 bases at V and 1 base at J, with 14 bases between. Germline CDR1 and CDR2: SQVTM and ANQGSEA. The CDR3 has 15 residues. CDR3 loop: CSVELSRRGNTEAFF. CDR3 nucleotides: TGCAGCGTTGAACTCTCCCGACGGGGGAACACTGAAGCTTTCTTT.